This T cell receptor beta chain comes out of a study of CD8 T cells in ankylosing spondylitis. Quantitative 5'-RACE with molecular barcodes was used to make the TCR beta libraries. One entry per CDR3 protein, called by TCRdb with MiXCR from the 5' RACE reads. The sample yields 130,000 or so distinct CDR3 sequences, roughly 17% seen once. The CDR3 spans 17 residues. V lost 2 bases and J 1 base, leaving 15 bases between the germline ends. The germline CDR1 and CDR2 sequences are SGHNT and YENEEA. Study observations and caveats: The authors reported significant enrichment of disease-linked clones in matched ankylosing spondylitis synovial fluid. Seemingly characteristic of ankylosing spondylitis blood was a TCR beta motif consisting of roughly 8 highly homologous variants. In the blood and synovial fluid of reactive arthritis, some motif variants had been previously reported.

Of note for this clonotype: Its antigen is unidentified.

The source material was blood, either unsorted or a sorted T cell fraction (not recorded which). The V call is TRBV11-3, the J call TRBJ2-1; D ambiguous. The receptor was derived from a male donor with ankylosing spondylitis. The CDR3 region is CASSLKAGVGSYNEQFF. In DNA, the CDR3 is TGTGCCAGCAGCTTAAAGGCAGGAGTGGGTTCCTACAATGAGCAGTTCTTC. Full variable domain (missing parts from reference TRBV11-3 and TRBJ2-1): EAGVVQSPRYKIIEKKQPVAFWCNPISGHNTLYWYLQNLGQGPELLIRYENEEAVDDSQLPKDRFSAERLKGVDSTLKIQPAELGDSAVYLCASSLKAGVGSYNEQFFGPGTRLTVL.